This T cell receptor (beta chain) comes out of a study of blood T cell repertoires in COVID-19. Study-level background: PBMCs, B-cell-depleted T cells, or T cells were the source of the cDNA or gDNA that made up the material.

V lost 10 bases and J 0 bases, leaving 16 bases between the germline ends. This CDR3 is built from 14 residues. Germline CDR1 is LNHDA and CDR2 is SQIVND (reference sequence). Measured with immunoSEQ multiplex PCR; TCRdb has only the in-frame clones, and not every one. Of a few hundred thousand clones listed, 88% are singletons. The V call is TRBV19, the J call TRBJ2-7; no clear D. The sequence derives from a woman aged 40 to 50 who had recovered from COVID-19. Sequencing was carried out using PBMCs or T cells enriched from blood (not recorded which). The CDR3 is CATGSASSSYEQYF. DNA for the CDR3: TGTGCCACCGGTTCGGCTTCTAGCTCCTACGAGCAGTACTTC.